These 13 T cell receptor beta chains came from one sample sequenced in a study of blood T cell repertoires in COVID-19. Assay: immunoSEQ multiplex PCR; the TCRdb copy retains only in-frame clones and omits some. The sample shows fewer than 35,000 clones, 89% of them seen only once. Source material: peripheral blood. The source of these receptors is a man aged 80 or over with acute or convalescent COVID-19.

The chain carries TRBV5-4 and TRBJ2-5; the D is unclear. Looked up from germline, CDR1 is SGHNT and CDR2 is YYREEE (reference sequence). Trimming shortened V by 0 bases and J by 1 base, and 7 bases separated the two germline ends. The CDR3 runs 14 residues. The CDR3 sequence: CASSLVGGQETQYF. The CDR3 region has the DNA TGTGCCAGCAGCTTGGTAGGCGGCCAAGAGACCCAGTACTTC. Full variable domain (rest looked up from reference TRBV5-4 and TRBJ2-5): ETGVTQSPTHLIKTRGQQVTLRCSSQSGHNTVSWYQQALGQGPQFIFQYYREEENGRGNFPPRFSGLQFPNYSSELNVNALELDDSALYLCASSLVGGQETQYFGPGTRLLVL.

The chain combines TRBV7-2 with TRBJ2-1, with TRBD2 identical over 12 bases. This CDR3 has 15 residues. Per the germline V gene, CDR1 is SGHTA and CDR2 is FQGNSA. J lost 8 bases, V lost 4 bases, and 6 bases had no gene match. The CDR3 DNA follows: TGTGCCAGCAGCTCCAGGACTAGCGGGGCGGATGAGCAGTTCTTC. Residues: CASSSRTSGADEQFF.

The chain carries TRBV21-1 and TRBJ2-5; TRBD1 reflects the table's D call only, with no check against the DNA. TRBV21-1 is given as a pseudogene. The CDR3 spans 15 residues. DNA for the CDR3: TGTGCCAGCAGCAAATGCTACAGGAACTGGGAGACCCAGTACTTC. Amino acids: CASSKCYRNWETQYF.

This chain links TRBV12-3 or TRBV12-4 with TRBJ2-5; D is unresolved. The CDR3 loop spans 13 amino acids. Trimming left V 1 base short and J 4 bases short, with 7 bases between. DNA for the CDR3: TGTGCCAGCAGTTTAGGGCTTTCAGAGACCCAGTACTTC. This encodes CASSLGLSETQYF.

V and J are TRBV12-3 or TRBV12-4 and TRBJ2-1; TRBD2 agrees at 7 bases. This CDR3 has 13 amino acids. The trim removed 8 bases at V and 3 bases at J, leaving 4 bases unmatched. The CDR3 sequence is CASALANYNEQFF. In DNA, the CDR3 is TGTGCCAGCGCACTAGCGAACTACAATGAGCAGTTCTTC.

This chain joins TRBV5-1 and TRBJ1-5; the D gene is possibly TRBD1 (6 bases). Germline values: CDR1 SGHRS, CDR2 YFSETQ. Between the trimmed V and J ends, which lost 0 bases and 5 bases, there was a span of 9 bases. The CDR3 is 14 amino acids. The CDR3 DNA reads TGCGCCAGCAGCTTGGGGGGGCCGGATCAGCCCCAGCATTTT. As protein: CASSLGGPDQPQHF.

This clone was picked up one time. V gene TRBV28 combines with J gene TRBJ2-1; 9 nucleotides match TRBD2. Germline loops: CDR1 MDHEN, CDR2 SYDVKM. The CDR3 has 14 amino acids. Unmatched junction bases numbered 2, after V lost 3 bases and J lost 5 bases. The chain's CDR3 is CASSFPSGNNEQFF. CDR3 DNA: TGTGCCAGCAGTTTCCCTAGCGGGAACAATGAGCAGTTCTTC.

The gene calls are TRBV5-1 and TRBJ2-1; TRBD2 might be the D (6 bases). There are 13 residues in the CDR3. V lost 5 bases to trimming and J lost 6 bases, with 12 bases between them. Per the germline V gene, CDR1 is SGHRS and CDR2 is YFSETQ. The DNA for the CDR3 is TGCGCCAGCAGTACGGGACTCTTCAATGAGCAGTTCTTC. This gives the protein CASSTGLFNEQFF.

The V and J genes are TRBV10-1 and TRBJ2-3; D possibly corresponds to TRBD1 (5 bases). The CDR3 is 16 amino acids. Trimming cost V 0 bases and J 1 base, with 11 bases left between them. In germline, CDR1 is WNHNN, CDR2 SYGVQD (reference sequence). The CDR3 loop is CASSESRGLGTDTQYF. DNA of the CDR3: TGCGCCAGCAGTGAGTCAAGGGGATTGGGCACAGATACGCAGTATTTT.

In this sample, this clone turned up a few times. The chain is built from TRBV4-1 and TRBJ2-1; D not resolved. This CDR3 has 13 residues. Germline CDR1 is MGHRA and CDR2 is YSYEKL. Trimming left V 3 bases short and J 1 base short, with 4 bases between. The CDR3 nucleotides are TGCGCCAGCAGCCAGGCTTCCTACAATGAGCAGTTCTTC. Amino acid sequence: CASSQASYNEQFF.

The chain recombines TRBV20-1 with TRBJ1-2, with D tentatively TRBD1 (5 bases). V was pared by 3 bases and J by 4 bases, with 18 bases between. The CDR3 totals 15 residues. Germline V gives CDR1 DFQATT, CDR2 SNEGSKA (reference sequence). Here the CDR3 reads CSASRQGRLFYGYTF. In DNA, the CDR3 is TGCAGTGCTAGTAGGCAGGGTCGGCTATTCTATGGCTACACCTTC.

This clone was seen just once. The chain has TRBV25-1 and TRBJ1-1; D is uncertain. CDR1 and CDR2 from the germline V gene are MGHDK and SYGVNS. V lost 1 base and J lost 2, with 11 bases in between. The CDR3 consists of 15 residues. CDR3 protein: CASSEFRGENTEAFF. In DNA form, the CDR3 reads TGTGCCAGCAGTGAATTTCGGGGAGAAAACACTGAAGCTTTCTTT.

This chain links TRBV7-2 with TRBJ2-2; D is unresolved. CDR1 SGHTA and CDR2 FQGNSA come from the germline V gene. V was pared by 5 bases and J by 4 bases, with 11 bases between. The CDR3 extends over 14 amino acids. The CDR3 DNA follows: TGTGCCAGCAGCGCCCTTTACAGCACCGGGGAGCTGTTTTTT. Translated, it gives CASSALYSTGELFF.